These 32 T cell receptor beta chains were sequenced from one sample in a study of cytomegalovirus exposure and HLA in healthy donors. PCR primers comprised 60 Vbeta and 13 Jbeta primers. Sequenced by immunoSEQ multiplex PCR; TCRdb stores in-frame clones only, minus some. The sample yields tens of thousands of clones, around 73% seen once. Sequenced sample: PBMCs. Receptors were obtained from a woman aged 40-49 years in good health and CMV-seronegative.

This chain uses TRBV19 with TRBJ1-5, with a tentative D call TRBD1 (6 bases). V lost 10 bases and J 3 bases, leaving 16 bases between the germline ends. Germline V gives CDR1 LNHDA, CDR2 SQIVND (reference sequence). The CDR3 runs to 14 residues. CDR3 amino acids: CATRTQGNNQPQHF. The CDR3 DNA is TGTGCCACCCGGACACAGGGCAACAATCAGCCCCAGCATTTT.

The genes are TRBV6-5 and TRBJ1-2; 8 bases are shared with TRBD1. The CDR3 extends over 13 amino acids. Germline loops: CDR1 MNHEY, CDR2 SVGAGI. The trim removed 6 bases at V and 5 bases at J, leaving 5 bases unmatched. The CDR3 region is CASRQTGGYGYTF. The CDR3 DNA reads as TGTGCCAGCAGACAAACAGGGGGATATGGCTACACCTTC.

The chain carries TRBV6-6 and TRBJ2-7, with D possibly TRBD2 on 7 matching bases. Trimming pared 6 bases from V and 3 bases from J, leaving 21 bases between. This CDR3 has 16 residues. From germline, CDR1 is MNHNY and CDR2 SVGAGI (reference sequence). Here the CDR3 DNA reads TGTGCCAGCAGGCTCCCGTCAGGGGAGGGGCACTACGAGCAGTACTTC. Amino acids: CASRLPSGEGHYEQYF.

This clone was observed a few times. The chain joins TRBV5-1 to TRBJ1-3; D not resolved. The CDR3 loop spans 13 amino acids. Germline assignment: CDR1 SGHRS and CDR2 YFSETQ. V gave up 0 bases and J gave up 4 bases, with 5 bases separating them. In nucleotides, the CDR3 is TGCGCCAGCAGCTTGGGAGGCGGAAACACCATATATTTT. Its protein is CASSLGGGNTIYF. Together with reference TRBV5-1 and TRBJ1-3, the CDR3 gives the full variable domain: KAGVTQTPRYLIKTRGQQVTLSCSPISGHRSVSWYQQTPGQGLQFLFEYFSETQRNKGNFPGRFSGRQFSNSRSEMNVSTLELGDSALYLCASSLGGGNTIYFGEGSWLTVV.

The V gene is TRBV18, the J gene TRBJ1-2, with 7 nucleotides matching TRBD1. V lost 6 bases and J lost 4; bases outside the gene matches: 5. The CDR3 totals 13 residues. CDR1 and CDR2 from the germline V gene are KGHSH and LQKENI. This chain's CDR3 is CASSSDRSYGYTF. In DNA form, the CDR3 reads TGTGCCAGCTCGTCGGACAGGAGCTATGGCTACACCTTC.

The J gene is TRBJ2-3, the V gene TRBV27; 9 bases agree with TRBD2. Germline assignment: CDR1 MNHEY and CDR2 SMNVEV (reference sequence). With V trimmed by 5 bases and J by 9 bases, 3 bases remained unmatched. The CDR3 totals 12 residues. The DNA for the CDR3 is TGTGCCAGCAGTACGGGGACTAGCACGCAGTATTTT. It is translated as CASSTGTSTQYF.

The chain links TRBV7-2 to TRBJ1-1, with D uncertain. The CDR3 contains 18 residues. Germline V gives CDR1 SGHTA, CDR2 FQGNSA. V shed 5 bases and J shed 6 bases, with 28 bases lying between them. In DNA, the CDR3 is TGTGCCAGCAGCCACCCTCTGTTACGTCGGGCGGGAGAAGCTGAAGCTTTCTTT. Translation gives CASSHPLLRRAGEAEAFF.

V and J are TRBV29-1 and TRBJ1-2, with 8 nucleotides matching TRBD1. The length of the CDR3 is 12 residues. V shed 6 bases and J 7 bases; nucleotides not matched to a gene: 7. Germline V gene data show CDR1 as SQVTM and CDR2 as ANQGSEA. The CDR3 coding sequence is TGCAGCGTCTTGACAGGGGACGGTGGCTACACCTTC. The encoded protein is CSVLTGDGGYTF.

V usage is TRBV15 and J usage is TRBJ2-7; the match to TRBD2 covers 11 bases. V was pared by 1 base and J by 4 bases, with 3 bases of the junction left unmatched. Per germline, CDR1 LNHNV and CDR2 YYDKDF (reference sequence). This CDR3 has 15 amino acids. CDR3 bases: TGTGCCACCAGCAGAGTAGCGGGAGGGCCGTACGAGCAGTACTTC. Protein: CATSRVAGGPYEQYF.

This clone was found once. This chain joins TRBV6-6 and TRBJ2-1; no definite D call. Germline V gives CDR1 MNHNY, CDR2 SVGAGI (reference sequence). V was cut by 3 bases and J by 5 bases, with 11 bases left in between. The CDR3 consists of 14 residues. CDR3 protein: CASSYPIRNNEQFF. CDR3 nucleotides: TGTGCCAGCAGTTATCCTATCAGGAACAATGAGCAGTTCTTC.

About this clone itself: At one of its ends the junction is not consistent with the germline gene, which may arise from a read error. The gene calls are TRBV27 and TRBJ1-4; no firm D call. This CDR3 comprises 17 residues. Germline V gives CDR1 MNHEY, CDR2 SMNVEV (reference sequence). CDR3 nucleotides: TGTGCCAGCAGTCTATCCCCCTTGGGCGCAACTAATGAAAAACTGTTTTTT. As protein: CASSLSPLGATNEKLFF. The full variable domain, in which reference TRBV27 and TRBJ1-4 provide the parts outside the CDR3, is EAQVTQNPRYLITVTGKKLTVTCSQNMNHEYMSWYRQDPGLGLRQIYYSMNVEVTDKGDVPEGYKVSRKEKRNFPLILESPSPNQTSLYFCASSLSPLGATNEKLFFGSGTQLSVL.

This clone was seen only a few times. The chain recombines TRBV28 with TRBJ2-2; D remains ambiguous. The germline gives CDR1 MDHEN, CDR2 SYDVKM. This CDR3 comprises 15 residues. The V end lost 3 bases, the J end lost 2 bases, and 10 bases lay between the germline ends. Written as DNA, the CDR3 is TGTGCCAGCAGTTTCGTAGTGATAAACACCGGGGAGCTGTTTTTT. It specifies CASSFVVINTGELFF.

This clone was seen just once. The CDR3 reads CASSGVQGRLETQYF. In DNA, the CDR3 is TGTGCCAGCAGTGGTGTACAGGGACGCTTGGAGACCCAGTACTTC. This rearrangement joins TRBV6-1 to TRBJ2-5, with D tentatively TRBD1 (6 bases). The CDR3 is 15 amino acids. Trimming removed 4 bases at V and 5 bases at J, with 17 bases between. Per germline, CDR1 MNHNS and CDR2 SASEGT.

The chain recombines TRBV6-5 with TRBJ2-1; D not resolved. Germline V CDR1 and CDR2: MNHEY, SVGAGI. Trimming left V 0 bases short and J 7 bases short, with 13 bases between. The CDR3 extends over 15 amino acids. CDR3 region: CASSYSIRYGNEQFF. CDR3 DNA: TGTGCCAGCAGTTACTCGATTAGATACGGTAATGAGCAGTTCTTC.

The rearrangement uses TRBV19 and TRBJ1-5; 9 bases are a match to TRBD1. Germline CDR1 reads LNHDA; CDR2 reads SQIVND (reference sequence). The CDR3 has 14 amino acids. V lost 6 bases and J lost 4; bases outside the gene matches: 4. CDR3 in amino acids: CASSETGGNQPQHF. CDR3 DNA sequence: TGTGCCAGTAGCGAGACAGGGGGAAATCAGCCCCAGCATTTT.

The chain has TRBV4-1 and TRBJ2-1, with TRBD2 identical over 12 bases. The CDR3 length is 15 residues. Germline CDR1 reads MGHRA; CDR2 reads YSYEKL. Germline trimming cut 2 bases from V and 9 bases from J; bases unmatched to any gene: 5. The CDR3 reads CASSQRTGLAGEQFF. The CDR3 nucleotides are TGCGCCAGCAGCCAAAGGACGGGACTAGCGGGTGAGCAGTTCTTC.

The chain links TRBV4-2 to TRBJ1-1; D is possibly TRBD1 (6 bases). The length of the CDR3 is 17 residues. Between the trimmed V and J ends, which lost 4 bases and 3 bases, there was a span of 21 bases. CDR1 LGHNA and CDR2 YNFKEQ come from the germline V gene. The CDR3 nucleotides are TGTGCCAGCAGCCCCCAACCGTCACAGGGAATGGACACTGAAGCTTTCTTT. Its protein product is CASSPQPSQGMDTEAFF.

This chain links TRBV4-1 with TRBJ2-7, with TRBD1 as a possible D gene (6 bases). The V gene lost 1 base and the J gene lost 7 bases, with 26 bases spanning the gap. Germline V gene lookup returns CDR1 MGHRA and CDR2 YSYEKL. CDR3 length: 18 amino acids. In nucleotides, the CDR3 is TGCGCCAGCAGCCAAGTCCTTGGCCGGGACACCTCTAGGGGAGAGCAGTACTTC. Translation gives CASSQVLGRDTSRGEQYF.

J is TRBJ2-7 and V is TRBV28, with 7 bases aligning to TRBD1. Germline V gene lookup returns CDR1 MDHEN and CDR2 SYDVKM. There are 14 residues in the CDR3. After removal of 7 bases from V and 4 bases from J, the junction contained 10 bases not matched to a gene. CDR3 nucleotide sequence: TGTGCCAGCACTCTGGGACAGCACCATTACGAGCAGTACTTC. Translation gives CASTLGQHHYEQYF.

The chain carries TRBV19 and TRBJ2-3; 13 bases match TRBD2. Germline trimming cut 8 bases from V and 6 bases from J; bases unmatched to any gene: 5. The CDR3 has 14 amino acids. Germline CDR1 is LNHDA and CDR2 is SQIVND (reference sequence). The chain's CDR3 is CASRKLAGGDTQYF. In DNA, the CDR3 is TGTGCCAGTCGAAAACTAGCGGGAGGGGATACGCAGTATTTT.

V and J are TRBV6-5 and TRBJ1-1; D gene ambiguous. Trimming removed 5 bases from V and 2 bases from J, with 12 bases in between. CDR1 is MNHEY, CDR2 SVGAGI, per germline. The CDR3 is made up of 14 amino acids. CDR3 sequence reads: CASSETSGNTEAFF. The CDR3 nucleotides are TGTGCCAGCAGTGAAACTAGTGGTAACACTGAAGCTTTCTTT.

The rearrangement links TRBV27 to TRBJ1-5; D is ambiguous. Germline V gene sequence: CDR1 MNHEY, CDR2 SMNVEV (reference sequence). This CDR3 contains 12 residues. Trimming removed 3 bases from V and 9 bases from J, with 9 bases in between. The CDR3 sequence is CASSLAGGPQHF. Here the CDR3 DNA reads TGTGCCAGCAGTTTGGCAGGTGGGCCCCAGCATTTT.

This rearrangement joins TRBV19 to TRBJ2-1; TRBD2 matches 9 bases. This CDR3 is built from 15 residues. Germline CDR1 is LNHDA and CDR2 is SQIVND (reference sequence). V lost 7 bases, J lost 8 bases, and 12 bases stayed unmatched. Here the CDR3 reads CASNLLAGSSHEQFF. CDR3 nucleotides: TGTGCCAGTAATCTTCTAGCGGGAAGTAGCCATGAGCAGTTCTTC.

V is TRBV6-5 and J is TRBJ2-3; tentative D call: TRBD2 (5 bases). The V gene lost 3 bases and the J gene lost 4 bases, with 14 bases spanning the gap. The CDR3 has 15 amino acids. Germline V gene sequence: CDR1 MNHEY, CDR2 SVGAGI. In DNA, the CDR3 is TGTGCCAGCAGTTATTCGAGCGGACGTTCAGATACGCAGTATTTT. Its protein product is CASSYSSGRSDTQYF.

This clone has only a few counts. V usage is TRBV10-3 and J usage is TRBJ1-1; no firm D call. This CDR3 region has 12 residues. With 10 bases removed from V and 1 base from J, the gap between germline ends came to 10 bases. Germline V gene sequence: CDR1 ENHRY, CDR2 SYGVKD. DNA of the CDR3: TGTGCCACGCAAGCAGGGAACACTGAAGCTTTCTTT. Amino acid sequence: CATQAGNTEAFF.

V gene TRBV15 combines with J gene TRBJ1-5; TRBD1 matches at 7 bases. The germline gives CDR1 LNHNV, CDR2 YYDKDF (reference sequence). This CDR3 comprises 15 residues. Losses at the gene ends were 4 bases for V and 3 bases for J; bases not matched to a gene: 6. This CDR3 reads CATSTRQGSNQPQHF. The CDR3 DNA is TGTGCCACCAGCACGAGACAGGGATCCAATCAGCCCCAGCATTTT.

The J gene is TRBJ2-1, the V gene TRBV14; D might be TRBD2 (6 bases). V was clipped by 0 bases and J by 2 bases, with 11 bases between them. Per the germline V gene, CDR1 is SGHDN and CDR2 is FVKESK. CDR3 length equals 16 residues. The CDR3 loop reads CASSQDGGRTYNEQFF. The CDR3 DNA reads TGTGCCAGCAGCCAAGACGGGGGAAGGACCTACAATGAGCAGTTCTTC. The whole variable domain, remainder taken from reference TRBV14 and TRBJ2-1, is EAGVTQFPSHSVIEKGQTVTLRCDPISGHDNLYWYRRVMGKEIKFLLHFVKESKQDESGMPNNRFLAERTGGTYSTLKVQPAELEDSGVYFCASSQDGGRTYNEQFFGPGTRLTVL.

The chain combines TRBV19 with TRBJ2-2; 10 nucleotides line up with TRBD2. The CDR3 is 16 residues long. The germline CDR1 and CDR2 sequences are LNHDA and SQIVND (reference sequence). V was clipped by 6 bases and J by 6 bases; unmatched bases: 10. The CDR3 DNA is TGTGCCAGTAGCTCTGGTAGCGGGAGGTGGCCCGGGGAGCTGTTTTTT. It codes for CASSSGSGRWPGELFF.

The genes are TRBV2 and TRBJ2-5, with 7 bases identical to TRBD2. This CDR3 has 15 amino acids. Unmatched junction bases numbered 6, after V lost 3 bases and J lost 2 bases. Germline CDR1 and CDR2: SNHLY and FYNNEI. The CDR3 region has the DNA TGTGCCAGCAGTGACAGCGGGATCCCACAAGAGACCCAGTACTTC. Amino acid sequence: CASSDSGIPQETQYF.

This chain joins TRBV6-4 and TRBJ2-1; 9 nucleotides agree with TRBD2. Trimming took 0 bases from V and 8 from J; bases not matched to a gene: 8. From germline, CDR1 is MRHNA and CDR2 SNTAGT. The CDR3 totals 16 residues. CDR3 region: CASSDSLAGGPDEQFF. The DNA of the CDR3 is TGTGCCAGCAGTGACTCATTGGCGGGAGGGCCGGATGAGCAGTTCTTC.

The CDR3 spells CASSPQLRGGELFF. CDR3 bases: TGTGCCAGCAGTCCTCAACTACGAGGCGGGGAGCTGTTTTTT. The chain links TRBV27 to TRBJ2-2; D is unresolved. Germline loops: CDR1 MNHEY, CDR2 SMNVEV (reference sequence). V was cut by 5 bases and J by 7 bases, with 14 bases left in between. The CDR3 runs 14 residues.

Written as DNA, the CDR3 is TGTGCCAGCAGCTTCGGACAGGGGACTGGGGAGCTGTTTTTT. Amino acid sequence: CASSFGQGTGELFF. This chain joins TRBV5-4 and TRBJ2-2, with TRBD1 identical over 9 bases. Unmatched junction bases numbered 4, after V lost 2 bases and J lost 8 bases. The V gene's germline CDR1 is SGHNT and CDR2 YYREEE (reference sequence). The CDR3 spans 14 residues.